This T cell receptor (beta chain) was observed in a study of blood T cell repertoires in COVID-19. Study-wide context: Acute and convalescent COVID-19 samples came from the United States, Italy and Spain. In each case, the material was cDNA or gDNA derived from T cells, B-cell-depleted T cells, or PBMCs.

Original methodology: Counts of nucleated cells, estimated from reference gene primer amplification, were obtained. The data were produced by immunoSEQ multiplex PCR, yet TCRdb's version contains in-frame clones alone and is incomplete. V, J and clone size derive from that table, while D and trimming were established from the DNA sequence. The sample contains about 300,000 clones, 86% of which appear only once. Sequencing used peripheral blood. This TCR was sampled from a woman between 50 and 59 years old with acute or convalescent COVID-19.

The CDR3 sequence is CASSSQQNNEQFF. In DNA form, the CDR3 reads TGTGCCAGCAGCTCACAACAGAACAATGAGCAGTTCTTC. The gene calls are TRBV7-7 and TRBJ2-1; D unclear. V was trimmed by 4 bases and J by 5 bases, leaving 9 bases between them. Germline loops: CDR1 SSHAT, CDR2 FNYEAQ (reference sequence). The CDR3 has 13 residues.